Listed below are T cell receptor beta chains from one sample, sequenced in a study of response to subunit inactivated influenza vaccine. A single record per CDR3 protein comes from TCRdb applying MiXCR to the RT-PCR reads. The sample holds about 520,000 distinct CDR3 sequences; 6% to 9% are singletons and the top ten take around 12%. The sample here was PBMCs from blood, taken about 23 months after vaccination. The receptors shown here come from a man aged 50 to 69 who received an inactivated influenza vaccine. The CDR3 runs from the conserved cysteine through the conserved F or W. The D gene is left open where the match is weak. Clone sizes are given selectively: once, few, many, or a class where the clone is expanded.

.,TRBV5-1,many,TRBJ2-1,CASSLDIYNEQFF,TGCGCCAGCAGTCTGGACATTTACAATGAGCAGTTCTTC
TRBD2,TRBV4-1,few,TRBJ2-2,CASSQDGRLAGRTGELFF,TGCGCCAGCAGCCAAGATGGGCGGCTAGCGGGCCGCACCGGGGAGCTGTTTTTT
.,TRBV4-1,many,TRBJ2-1,CASSQYRTDNEQFF,TGCGCCAGCAGCCAATACCGGACTGACAATGAGCAGTTCTTC
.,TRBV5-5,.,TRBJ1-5,CASSLEQHSNQPQHF,TGTGCCAGCAGCTTGGAGCAGCATAGCAATCAGCCCCAGCATTTT
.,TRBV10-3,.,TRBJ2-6,CAIRGESGANVLTF,TGTGCCATCAGGGGCGAGTCTGGGGCCAACGTCCTGACTTTC
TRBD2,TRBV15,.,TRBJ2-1,CATSRGGGSRPRSYNEQFF,TGTGCCACCAGCAGAGGGGGGGGGAGCAGACCCCGGTCCTACAATGAGCAGTTCTTC
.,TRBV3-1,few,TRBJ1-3,CASSQALTGLSGNTIYF,TGTGCCAGCAGCCAAGCGTTGACAGGCCTCTCTGGAAACACCATATATTTT
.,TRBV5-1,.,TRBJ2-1,CASSSDSYLHSYNEQFF,TGCGCCAGCAGCTCGGACAGCTACCTCCACTCCTACAATGAGCAGTTCTTC
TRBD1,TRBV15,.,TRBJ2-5,CATSIRTQGASTQYF,TGTGCCACCAGCATCCGAACCCAGGGGGCTTCGACCCAGTACTTC
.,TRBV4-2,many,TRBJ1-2,CASSQADAGRSTF,TGTGCCAGCAGCCAAGCCGACGCTGGCCGGAGCACCTTC
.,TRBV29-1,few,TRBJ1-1,CMGQTNTEAFF,TGCATGGGGCAGACGAACACTGAAGCTTTCTTT
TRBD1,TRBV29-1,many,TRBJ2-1,CSVEFGTGGLNEQFF,TGCAGCGTTGAGTTCGGGACAGGGGGCTTAAATGAGCAGTTCTTC
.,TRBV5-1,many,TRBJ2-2,CASSLAGGTGELFF,TGCGCCAGCAGCTTGGCCGGGGGTACCGGGGAGCTGTTTTTT
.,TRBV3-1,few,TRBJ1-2,CASSQAGGATYGYTF,TGTGCCAGCAGCCAAGCTGGGGGGGCGACCTATGGCTACACCTTC
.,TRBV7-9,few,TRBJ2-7,CASSPQRGGASYEQYF,TGTGCCAGCAGCCCTCAACGAGGGGGGGCATCCTACGAGCAGTACTTC
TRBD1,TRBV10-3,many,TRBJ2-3,CAIRTMTGASTDTQYF,TGTGCCATCAGAACCATGACAGGGGCTAGCACAGATACGCAGTATTTT
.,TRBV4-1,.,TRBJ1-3,CASSQSRMTQGSGNTIYF,TGCGCCAGCAGCCAATCTCGAATGACCCAGGGCTCTGGAAACACCATATATTTT
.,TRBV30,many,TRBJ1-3,CAWSGTAVSGNTIYF,TGTGCCTGGAGTGGGACAGCAGTCTCTGGAAACACCATATATTTT
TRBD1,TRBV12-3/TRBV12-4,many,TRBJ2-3,CASSLLGQGLDTQYF,TGTGCCAGCAGTTTATTGGGACAGGGGCTGGATACGCAGTATTTT
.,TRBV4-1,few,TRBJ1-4,CASSQPGSRLFF,TGCGCCAGCAGCCAACCCGGGAGTAGGCTGTTTTTT
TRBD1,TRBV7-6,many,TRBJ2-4,CASSPPPGQGPKNIQYF,TGTGCCAGCAGCCCTCCCCCGGGACAGGGTCCCAAAAACATTCAGTACTTC
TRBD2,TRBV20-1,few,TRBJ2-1,CSARDPTSGSLMQFF,TGCAGTGCTAGAGATCCGACTAGCGGGAGCTTGATGCAGTTCTTC
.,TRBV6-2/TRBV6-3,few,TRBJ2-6,CASSRDVSLNVLTF,TGTGCCAGCAGCAGGGACGTGTCGTTAAACGTCCTGACTTTC
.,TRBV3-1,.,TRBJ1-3,CASSQGYSGNTIYF,TGTGCCAGCAGCCAAGGATACTCTGGAAACACCATATATTTT
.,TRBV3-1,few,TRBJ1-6,CASSDRNGGSPLHF,TGTGCCAGCAGCGATAGGAACGGGGGTTCACCCCTCCACTTT
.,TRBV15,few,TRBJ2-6,CATSREAGANVLTF,TGTGCCACCAGCAGAGAAGCTGGGGCCAACGTCCTGACTTTC
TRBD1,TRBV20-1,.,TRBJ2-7,CSATAGQGKTYEQYF,TGCAGTGCAACGGCGGGACAGGGAAAAACCTACGAGCAGTACTTC
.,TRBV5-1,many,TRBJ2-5,CASSFSLGSETQYF,TGCGCCAGCAGCTTCAGTCTGGGGTCCGAGACCCAGTACTTC
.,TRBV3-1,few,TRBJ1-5,CASSHGSLDLQPQHF,TGTGCCAGCAGCCACGGCAGCCTTGATCTTCAGCCCCAGCATTTT
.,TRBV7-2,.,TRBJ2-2,CASSFTSGQPGELFF,TGTGCCAGCAGTTTCACCTCCGGGCAACCCGGGGAGCTGTTTTTT
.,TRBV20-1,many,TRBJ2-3,CSARGFVGLTDTQYF,TGCAGTGCTAGAGGTTTTGTTGGGTTGACAGATACGCAGTATTTT
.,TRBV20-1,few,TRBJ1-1,CSATRGGAMNTEAFF,TGCAGTGCCACCCGAGGTGGCGCTATGAACACTGAAGCTTTCTTT
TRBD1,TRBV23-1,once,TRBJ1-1,CASSHAKPLQGGSDTEAFF,TGCGCCAGCAGTCACGCCAAACCGCTACAGGGGGGAAGCGACACTGAAGCTTTCTTT
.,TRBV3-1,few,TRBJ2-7,CASSPSPVGIYEQYF,TGTGCCAGCAGCCCCTCCCCTGTCGGGATCTACGAGCAGTACTTC
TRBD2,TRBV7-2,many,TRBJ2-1,CASSLWREGRYNEQFF,TGTGCCAGCAGCTTATGGCGGGAGGGCCGCTACAATGAGCAGTTCTTC
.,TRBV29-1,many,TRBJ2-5,CSVENSGTQETQYF,TGCAGCGTTGAGAACTCAGGGACCCAAGAGACCCAGTACTTC
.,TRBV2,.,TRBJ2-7,CASSDLGRWYF,TGTGCCAGCAGTGACCTCGGAAGATGGTACTTC
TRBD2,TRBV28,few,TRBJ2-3,CASGGSPAADTQYF,TGTGCCAGCGGCGGGAGTCCAGCGGCAGATACGCAGTATTTT
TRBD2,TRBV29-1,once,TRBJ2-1,CSVEERSSGRVVNEQFF,TGCAGCGTTGAAGAAAGGAGTAGCGGGAGGGTTGTAAATGAGCAGTTCTTC
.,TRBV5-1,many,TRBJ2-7,CASSSPSQGDEQYF,TGCGCCAGCAGCTCCCCCTCCCAGGGCGACGAGCAGTACTTC
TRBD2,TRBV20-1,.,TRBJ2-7,CSARWLAGNEQYF,TGCAGTGCTAGGTGGCTAGCGGGCAACGAGCAGTACTTC
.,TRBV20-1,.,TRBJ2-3,CSASPRGADTQYF,TGCAGTGCTAGCCCCCGGGGGGCGGATACGCAGTATTTT
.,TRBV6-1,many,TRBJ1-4,CASSKVQGINEKLFF,TGTGCCAGCAGTAAAGTCCAGGGGATTAATGAAAAACTGTTTTTT
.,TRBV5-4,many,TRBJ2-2,CASSFGRLGGSGELFF,TGTGCCAGCAGCTTCGGTAGACTAGGAGGCTCCGGGGAGCTGTTTTTT
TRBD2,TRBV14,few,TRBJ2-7,CASSQAWLAGVSYEQYF,TGTGCCAGCAGCCAAGCTTGGCTAGCGGGGGTCTCCTACGAGCAGTACTTC
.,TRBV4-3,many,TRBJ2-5,CASSQDGGAGRETQYF,TGCGCCAGCAGCCAAGATGGAGGGGCAGGCAGGGAGACCCAGTACTTC
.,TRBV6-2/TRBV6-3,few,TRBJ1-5,CASSYGRADQPQHF,TGTGCCAGCAGTTACGGCAGGGCTGATCAGCCCCAGCATTTT
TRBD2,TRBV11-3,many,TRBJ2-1,CASSPSGGAVNEQFF,TGTGCCAGCAGCCCTAGCGGGGGGGCCGTCAATGAGCAGTTCTTC
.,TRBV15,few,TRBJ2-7,CATSREGLNYEQYF,TGTGCCACCAGCAGAGAGGGCCTCAACTACGAGCAGTACTTC
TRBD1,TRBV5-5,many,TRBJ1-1,CASSLGATGLMNTEAFF,TGTGCCAGCAGCTTGGGGGCGACAGGGTTAATGAACACTGAAGCTTTCTTT
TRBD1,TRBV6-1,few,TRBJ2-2,CASSGTGIAGELFF,TGTGCCAGCAGCGGGACAGGGATTGCCGGGGAGCTGTTTTTT
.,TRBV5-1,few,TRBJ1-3,CASSLSASSGNTIYF,TGCGCCAGCAGCTTGTCTGCGTCCTCTGGAAACACCATATATTTT
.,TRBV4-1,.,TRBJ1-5,CASSQEGTGRQPQHF,TGCGCCAGCAGCCAAGAAGGTACAGGGAGACAGCCCCAGCATTTT
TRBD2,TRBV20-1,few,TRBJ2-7,CSSTFAGGEQYF,TGCAGTTCCACCTTCGCGGGAGGCGAGCAGTACTTC